This entry lists 5 T cell receptor beta chains sequenced from one sample in a study of OX40 agonist ivuxolimab in advanced cancers. Produced via immunoSEQ multiplex PCR; TCRdb's table is partial and in-frame only. The table has some 68,000 clones, roughly nine tenths seen once. Specimen: CD4+ or CD8+ T cells sorted from blood, collected in a trial of the OX40 agonist ivuxolimab. These receptors all stem from an adult with an advanced solid tumor such as melanoma, head and neck, liver or kidney cancer.

V usage is TRBV27 and J usage is TRBJ2-1, with a weak D call TRBD1 (6 bases). CDR1 and CDR2 (germline): MNHEY, SMNVEV (reference sequence). The CDR3 extends over 14 amino acids. The V and J ends lost 5 bases and 6 bases respectively, with 14 bases between them. DNA for the CDR3: TGTGCCAGCAGTCAGAACAGGGTTGGCAATGAGCAGTTCTTC. This encodes CASSQNRVGNEQFF.

This chain connects TRBV10-1 to TRBJ2-3, with 7 bases aligning to TRBD2. The length of the CDR3 is 15 residues. Unmatched junction bases numbered 4, after V lost 2 bases and J lost 2 bases. Germline V lookup: CDR1 WNHNN, CDR2 SYGVQD (reference sequence). The CDR3 DNA reads as TGCGCCAGCAGTGAGACAGCGGGATACACAGATACGCAGTATTTT. Amino acid sequence: CASSETAGYTDTQYF.

The V call is TRBV2, the J call TRBJ1-6; 12 bases are a match to TRBD1. This CDR3 spans 15 amino acids. Germline CDR1 SNHLY, CDR2 FYNNEI. J lost 5 bases, V lost 6 bases, and 2 bases had no gene match. As DNA, the CDR3 is TGTGCCAGCAGGGGACAGGGGGCCAATAATTCACCCCTCCACTTT. This translates into CASRGQGANNSPLHF.

The J gene is TRBJ2-3, the V gene TRBV27, with 8 bases that match TRBD2. From germline, CDR1 is MNHEY and CDR2 SMNVEV (reference sequence). J gave up 5 bases and V 6 bases, and 10 bases lay outside the gene matches. The CDR3 is 15 residues long. The CDR3 loop is CASSDRGGGIDTQYF. The DNA of the CDR3 is TGTGCCAGCAGCGACCGGGGGGGCGGTATAGATACGCAGTATTTT.

The chain carries TRBV5-1 and TRBJ2-5, with 11 bases lining up with TRBD2. The trim removed 0 bases at V and 4 bases at J, leaving 5 bases unmatched. The CDR3 consists of 16 residues. Germline CDR1 is SGHRS and CDR2 is YFSETQ. CDR3 nucleotides: TGCGCCAGCAGCTTGGGTAGCGGGGGGGCCAGAGAGACCCAGTACTTC. Translating it yields CASSLGSGGARETQYF.